This T cell receptor (beta chain) was retrieved from a study of CD8+CD57+ T cells in acquired aplastic anemia. Study information: The sorted CD4+ and CD8+ cells yielded an average around 3.4 ug of DNA. Study conclusions and caveats: The same twenty-nine CD8+ CDR3 sequences occurred in patients and in controls.

Germline V gene lookup returns CDR1 SGHTA and CDR2 FQGNSA. The CDR3 is made up of 15 amino acids. Trimming left V 2 bases short and J 7 bases short, with 15 bases between. Both TCR beta VDJ combination and CDR3 sequence profiling were carried out. Genomic DNA was the template for this profiling. TCRdb reprocessed the reads via MiXCR and lists one record per CDR3 protein. The table has some 220,000 distinct CDR3 sequences, roughly 33% seen once; the top ten hold 1% to 1.3%. This clonotype has more than one count but fewer than ten. Its antigen remains unknown. V is TRBV7-2 and J is TRBJ2-1, with D perhaps TRBD2 (7 bases). The specimen was sorted CD4+, CD8+, or CD8+CD57+ T cells (not recorded which) from PBMCs. The source of this sequence is a human donor in good health, serving as a control. The CDR3: CASSLWVGGPNEQFF. The CDR3 DNA reads as TGTGCCAGCAGCTTATGGGTGGGGGGGCCGAATGAGCAGTTCTTC.